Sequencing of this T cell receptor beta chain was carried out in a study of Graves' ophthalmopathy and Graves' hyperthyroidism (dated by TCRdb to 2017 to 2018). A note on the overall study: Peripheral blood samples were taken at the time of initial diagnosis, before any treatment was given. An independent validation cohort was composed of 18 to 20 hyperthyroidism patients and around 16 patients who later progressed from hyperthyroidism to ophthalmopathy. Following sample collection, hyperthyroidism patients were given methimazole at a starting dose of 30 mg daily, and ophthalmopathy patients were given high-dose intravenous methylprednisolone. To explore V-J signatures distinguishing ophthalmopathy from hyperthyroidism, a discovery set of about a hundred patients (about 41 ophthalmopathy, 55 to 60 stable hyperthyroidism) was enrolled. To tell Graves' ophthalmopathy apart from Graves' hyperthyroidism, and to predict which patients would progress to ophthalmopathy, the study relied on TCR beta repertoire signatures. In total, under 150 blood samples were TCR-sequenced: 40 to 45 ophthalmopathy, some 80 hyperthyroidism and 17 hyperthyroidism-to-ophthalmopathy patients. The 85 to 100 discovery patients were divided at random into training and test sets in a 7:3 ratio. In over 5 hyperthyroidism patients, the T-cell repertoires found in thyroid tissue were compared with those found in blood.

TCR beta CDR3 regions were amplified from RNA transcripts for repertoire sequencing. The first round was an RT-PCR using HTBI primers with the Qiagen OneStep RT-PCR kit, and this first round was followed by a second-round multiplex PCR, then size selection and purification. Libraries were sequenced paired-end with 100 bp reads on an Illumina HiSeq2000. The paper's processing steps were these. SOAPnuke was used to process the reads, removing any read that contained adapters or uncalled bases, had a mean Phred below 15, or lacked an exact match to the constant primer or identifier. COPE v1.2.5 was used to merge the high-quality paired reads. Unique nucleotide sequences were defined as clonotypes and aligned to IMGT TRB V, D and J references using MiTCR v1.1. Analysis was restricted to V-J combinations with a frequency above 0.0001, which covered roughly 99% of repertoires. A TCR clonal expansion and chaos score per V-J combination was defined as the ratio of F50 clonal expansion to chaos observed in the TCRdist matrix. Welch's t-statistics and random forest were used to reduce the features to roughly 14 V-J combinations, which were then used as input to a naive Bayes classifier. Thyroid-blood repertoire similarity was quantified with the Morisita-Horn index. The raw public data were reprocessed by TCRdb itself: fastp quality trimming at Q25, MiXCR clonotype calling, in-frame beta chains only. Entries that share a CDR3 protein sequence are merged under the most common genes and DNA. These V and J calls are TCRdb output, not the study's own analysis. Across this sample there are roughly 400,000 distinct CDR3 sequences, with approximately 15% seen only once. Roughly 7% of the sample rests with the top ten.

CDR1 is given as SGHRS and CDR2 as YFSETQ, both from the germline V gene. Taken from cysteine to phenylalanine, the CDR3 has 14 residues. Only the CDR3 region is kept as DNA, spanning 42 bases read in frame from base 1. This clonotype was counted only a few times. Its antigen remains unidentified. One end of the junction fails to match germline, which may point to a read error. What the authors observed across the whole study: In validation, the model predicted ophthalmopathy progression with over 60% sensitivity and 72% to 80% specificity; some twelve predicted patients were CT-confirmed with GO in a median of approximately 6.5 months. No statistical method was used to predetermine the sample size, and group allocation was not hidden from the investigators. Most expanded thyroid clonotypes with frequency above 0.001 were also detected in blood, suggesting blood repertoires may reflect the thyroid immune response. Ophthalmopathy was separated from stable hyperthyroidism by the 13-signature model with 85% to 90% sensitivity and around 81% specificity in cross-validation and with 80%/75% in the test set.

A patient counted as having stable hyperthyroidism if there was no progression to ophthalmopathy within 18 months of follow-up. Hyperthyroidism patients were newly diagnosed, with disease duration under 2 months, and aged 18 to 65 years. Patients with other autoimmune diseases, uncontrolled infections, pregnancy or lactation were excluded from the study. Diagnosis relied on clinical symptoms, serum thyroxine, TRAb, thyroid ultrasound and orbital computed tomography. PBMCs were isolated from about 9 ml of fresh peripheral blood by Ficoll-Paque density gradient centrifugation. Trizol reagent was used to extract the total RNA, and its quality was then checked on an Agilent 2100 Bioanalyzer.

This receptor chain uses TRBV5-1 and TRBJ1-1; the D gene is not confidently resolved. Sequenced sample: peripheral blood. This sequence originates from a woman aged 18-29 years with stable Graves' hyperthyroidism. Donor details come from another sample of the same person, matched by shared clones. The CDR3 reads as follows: CACRTEFLNTEAFF. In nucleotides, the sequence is TGCGCCTGCAGGACCGAATTTCTGAACACTGAAGCTTTCTTT.